Listed below are T cell receptor beta chains from one sample, sequenced in a study of human T cells and chemical hapten exposure. One entry per CDR3 protein results from TCRdb running MiXCR on the RACE reads. The sample has tens of thousands of distinct CDR3 sequences, around 7.9% seen once; the top ten hold about 3%. The sample here was whole blood, taken in connection with sensitization to the hapten diphenylcyclopropenone (DPC). The receptor set was obtained from a woman between 50 and 59 years old with alopecia areata. Some clones in this sample may be carry-over from other donors' samples. Each CDR3 is given with its conserved first and last residue. The order of the fields is J gene, V gene, D gene, clone size, CDR3 DNA, CDR3 protein. The D gene is left open where the match is weak. Size values are once, few and many counts, or a class for expanded clones, and some rows have none.

>TRBJ2-7|TRBV15|TRBD2|many
TGTGCCACCAGCAAATCATTAGCGGGGGCATCCTACGAGCAGTACTTC
CATSKSLAGASYEQYF
>TRBJ2-1|TRBV14|.|few
TGTGCCAGCAGCCAAGACCGCCCGAGGGCGGTAGGGAATGAGCAGTTCTTC
CASSQDRPRAVGNEQFF
>TRBJ2-1|TRBV28|.|.
TGTGCCAGCAGTTTCGTCTTTCCCCCTGAGCAGTTCTTC
CASSFVFPPEQFF
>TRBJ1-1|TRBV29-1|TRBD1|.
TGCAGCGTTGAAGGAGGGGGACAGGGGGCGGAAACTTTCTTT
CSVEGGGQGAETFF
>TRBJ2-1|TRBV5-1|TRBD2|.
TGCGCCAGCAGCTTGGGGACTAGCGGGAGTGGCTATGAGCAGTTCTTC
CASSLGTSGSGYEQFF
>TRBJ2-1|TRBV18|.|many
TGTGCCAGCTCCATTGGGGCGGTGAATGAGCAGTTCTTC
CASSIGAVNEQFF
>TRBJ2-5|TRBV5-1|.|few
TGCGCCAGCAGCGCCCTAGAAAGGGCAGGCGAGACCCAGTACTTC
CASSALERAGETQYF
>TRBJ2-3|TRBV7-2|.|.
TGTGCCAGCGCGGGGCTAGGAGATACGCAGTATTTT
CASAGLGDTQYF
>TRBJ1-3|TRBV7-9|.|.
TGTGCCAGCGGGTCGGAGTTCTCTGGAAACACCATATATTTT
CASGSEFSGNTIYF
>TRBJ1-1|TRBV6-5|.|few
TGTGCCAGCAGTTACCGGAACACTGAAGCTTTCTTT
CASSYRNTEAFF
>TRBJ2-2|TRBV7-9|TRBD2|few
TGTGCCAGCAGCCCCCAGGGAGGACTAGCACGTACCGGGGAGCTGTTTTTT
CASSPQGGLARTGELFF
>TRBJ1-5|TRBV2|.|.
TGTGCCAGCAGTGAAGCGGGTTTTGGCAATCAGCCCCAGCATTTT
CASSEAGFGNQPQHF
>TRBJ1-2|TRBV20-1|.|many
TGCAGTGCTGCCCGGGAGGGAGGTAACTATGGCTACACCTTC
CSAAREGGNYGYTF
>TRBJ2-7|TRBV28|TRBD2|few
TGTGCCAGCAGTGCCCCGGCGGGAGGGCCCACCTACGAGCAGTACTTC
CASSAPAGGPTYEQYF
>TRBJ1-1|TRBV7-2|TRBD1|many
TGTGCCAGCAGCCCATGGACAGGGAATTGGAACACTGAAGCTTTCTTT
CASSPWTGNWNTEAFF
>TRBJ2-5|TRBV6-5|.|few
TGTGCCAGCAGTTCCTCAGTTTCGGAGACCCAGTACTTC
CASSSSVSETQYF
>TRBJ1-5|TRBV12-3/TRBV12-4|.|few
TGTGCCAGCAGTTACTCGTCAATATCGGCGGTTAGCAATCAGCCCCAGCATTTT
CASSYSSISAVSNQPQHF
>TRBJ2-3|TRBV11-2|.|.
TGTGCCAGCAGCTTACAACTAGGGGGCACAGATACGCAGTATTTT
CASSLQLGGTDTQYF
>TRBJ2-1|TRBV12-3/TRBV12-4|.|few
TGTGCCAGCTCGGACGGAAGGAATGAGCAGTTCTTC
CASSDGRNEQFF
>TRBJ1-3|TRBV7-9|.|.
TGTGCCAGCGAAGACAGCAACTCTGGAAACACCATATATTTT
CASEDSNSGNTIYF
>TRBJ1-2|TRBV6-1|.|.
TGTGCCAGCAGTGGTGTTGGGCTGCTAAGGGACGGCTACACCTTC
CASSGVGLLRDGYTF
>TRBJ1-4|TRBV28|.|few
TGTGCCAGCAGAACCCCGGTCGGTGAAAAACTGTTTTTT
CASRTPVGEKLFF
>TRBJ2-1|TRBV12-3/TRBV12-4|TRBD2|.
TGTGCCAGCAGTTTTGGGGAGGGTAGGAATGAGCAGTTCTTC
CASSFGEGRNEQFF
>TRBJ1-4|TRBV27|.|many
TGTGCCAGCAGTTCCCCGGCGAGGGGACAAAGGCATGAAAAACTGTTTTTT
CASSSPARGQRHEKLFF
>TRBJ1-6|TRBV3-1|.|many
TGTGCCAGCAGCCAAGATCAACATTTAACTTCACCCCTCCACTTT
CASSQDQHLTSPLHF
>TRBJ1-5|TRBV5-4|TRBD1|many
TGTGCCAGCAGCTTACAGGGGATGGAGCCCCAGCATTTT
CASSLQGMEPQHF
>TRBJ1-5|TRBV29-1|.|many
TGCAGCGCCGTTGGGGTAGGGAGCAATCAGCCCCAGCATTTT
CSAVGVGSNQPQHF